Sequencing of this TCR beta chain was carried out in a study of shared clonotypes between healthy human individuals. The table came from immunoSEQ multiplex PCR; TCRdb's copy has only in-frame clones and leaves some out. The sample records fewer than 2.5 million clones, over 85% being singletons. Trimming left V 4 bases short and J 6 bases short, with 12 bases between. Germline lookup yields CDR1 ENHRY and CDR2 SYGVKD. The CDR3 loop spans 13 amino acids. The receptor was derived from a man between 18 and 35 years old in good health. Some clones in this sample may be carry-over from other donors' samples. The gene calls are TRBV10-3 and TRBJ1-1; maybe TRBD1 (5 bases). The material sequenced was naive CD4+ T cells from PBMCs. Subset defined: CD45RA+ positively selected. The DNA for the CDR3 is TGTGCCATCAGTGGGGACCCCGGAGCTGAAGCTTTCTTT. Protein: CAISGDPGAEAFF.